This T cell receptor (beta chain) was profiled in a study of Ad26.COV2.S vaccination and SARS-CoV-2 variants (dated by TCRdb to 2020 to 2022). Some background on the complete study: Vaccine-arm donors were drawn from COV1001, a multicentre, randomized, double-blind, placebo-controlled phase I-IIa trial of Ad26.COV2.S in healthy adults. A total of 32 samples were included in the TCR-sequenced set, comprising approximately 20 Ad26.COV2.S vaccine recipients, 5 placebo recipients and 8 SARS-CoV-2 convalescent individuals. Ad26.COV2.S was administered intramuscularly at 5 x 10^10 or 1 x 10^11 viral particles, either as a single shot or as two shots given 56 days apart. Throughout the experiments and outcome assessment, investigators stayed blinded to trial group allocation. Trial participants were randomized into five groups of five, in which low-dose or high-dose Ad26.COV2.S was given once or twice, or placebo was given on both occasions. The specificity and breadth of SARS-CoV-2-reactive T cell receptors after Ad26.COV2.S vaccination were assessed by TCRbeta repertoire sequencing. Points the paper makes about the study in general: According to the authors, total T cell responses may have been underestimated by the TCR breadth and depth analyses. Vaccine and placebo recipients had comparable non-spike TCR breadth, which fits with the vaccine containing only spike. Spike-specific TCR breadth was higher in Ad26.COV2.S recipients than in placebo recipients (P = 0.0014). After vaccination, spike-specific CD8+ and CD4+ T cell responses were reported to show substantial breadth. The study was not powered for comparison of responses between vaccine doses or regimens.

Reading the label with the study, this specimen's treatment or condition is: some 20 received Ad26.COV2.S at low or high dose, single or two shots; about five received placebo; per-sample allocation not given. For vaccine and placebo recipients, repertoires were sequenced using samples collected on day 63 after the first injection. Between 29 July and 7 August 2020, Cohort 1b enrolled about 27 adults aged 18-55 years at one site in Boston, USA. Ad26.COV2.S consisted of a replication-incompetent adenovirus type 26 vector by which a prefusion-stabilized SARS-CoV-2 spike protein from the original Wuhan strain was expressed. TCRbeta CDR3 regions were sequenced with the immunoSEQ Assay. After extraction, genomic DNA underwent amplification by bias-controlled multiplex PCR, followed by high-throughput sequencing. Under the source paper's analysis protocol: Collapsing and filtering of sequences were performed to quantify the absolute abundance of each unique TCRbeta CDR3 region. T cell fraction was estimated by normalizing TCRbeta template counts to usable DNA, which was measured by amplifying reference genes present in all nucleated cells. Repertoire TCRs were annotated as SARS-CoV-2-specific when V gene, CDR3 amino acid sequence and J gene were exactly matched to a known reactive TCR set. The reference SARS-CoV-2 TCR set was derived from MIRA and filtered for enrichment in COVID-19-positive ImmuneCODE repertoires, a step that removed public or cross-reactive TCRs. Drawing on the MIRA antigens, annotated TCRs were analysed further at the level of specific ORF or position within ORF. Breadth was defined as annotated unique rearrangements over total unique productive rearrangements; depth was the summed frequency of those rearrangements. Two-sided Wilcoxon rank-sum tests were applied when comparing TCR breadth between groups. TCRdb took over this immuneACCESS table, retaining in-frame rearrangements with V and J assigned. Such tables are incomplete; in checked studies, under half of the missing clones stem from an unresolved V gene, and the remainder is unexplained. The V and J calls and the clone size are those of that table, but D and trimming were determined from the DNA. The sample table holds hundreds of thousands of clones, of which roughly 90% were seen once. The ten biggest clones cover about 1.5% of the sample.

In the germline V gene, CDR1 corresponds to KGHSH and CDR2 to LQKENI. V and J are truncated by 0 bases and 0 bases respectively, leaving an intervening sequence of 3 bases. Its CDR3 holds 14 amino acids, cysteine through phenylalanine. Only the CDR3 part of the read is kept: 42 bases, read in frame from the first base. About this clone itself: Its antigen is unknown. The sample holds no much larger clone one base away, and base qualities are not on file. Other DNA sequences in this sample translate to the same CDR3.

Recombination linked TRBV18 to TRBJ1-5; the D gene cannot be named for sure. The clonotype comes from a person between 18 and 59 years old who received the Ad26.COV2.S COVID-19 vaccine or a placebo. The material sequenced was peripheral blood, taken in a trial of Ad26.COV2.S vaccine versus placebo. The CDR3 sequence is CASSPPYSNQPQHF. The DNA is as follows: TGTGCCAGCTCACCACCGTATAGCAATCAGCCCCAGCATTTT.